These 10 T cell receptor beta chains share one sample of origin, sequenced in a study of shared clonotypes between healthy human individuals (dated by TCRdb to between 2020 and 2021). Library preparation used the immunoSEQ multiplex PCR assay. The source is immuneACCESS, and TCRdb retained only in-frame sequences with V and J called. Part of the clones is not carried over; for the studies checked, unresolved V genes explain less than half of this, and the remainder is unexplained. The sample table shows millions of clones, and 90% to 95% are seen once. 0.13% of the sample is in the top ten clones. The sample taken for sequencing was naive CD4+ T cells sorted from blood. The label giving this sample's cell subset or site can be read as: CD45RA+ positively selected. The receptors originated from a young man in good health.

The J gene is TRBJ2-1, the V gene TRBV27, with 7 bases matching TRBD2. The CDR3 covers 14 residues. Trimming cost V 1 base and J 4 bases; bases outside gene matches: 1. CDR1 and CDR2 (germline): MNHEY, SMNVEV (reference sequence). For the CDR3, the DNA is TGTGCCAGCAGTTTATACGGGGGGTACAATGAGCAGTTCTTC. Protein product: CASSLYGGYNEQFF.

This clone was detected only once. This rearrangement joins TRBV18 to TRBJ1-1; the D is unclear. V lost 6 bases to trimming and J lost 1 base, with 9 bases between them. The CDR3 is 13 residues long. Germline V gene lookup returns CDR1 KGHSH and CDR2 LQKENI. The CDR3 sequence is CASSEKGNTEAFF. As DNA, the CDR3 is TGTGCCAGCTCTGAAAAGGGGAACACTGAAGCTTTCTTT.

The chain links TRBV27 to TRBJ1-3; D unresolved. This CDR3 has 17 residues. CDR1 MNHEY and CDR2 SMNVEV come from the germline V gene (reference sequence). Trimming removed 5 bases from V and 0 bases from J, with 17 bases in between. CDR3 sequence reads: CASSGGVAVYSGNTIYF. CDR3 DNA: TGTGCCAGCAGTGGAGGAGTAGCCGTTTACTCTGGAAACACCATATATTTT.

The CDR3 nucleotides are TGCGCCAGCAGCTTGCGAGTCCCACTCAATCAGCCCCAGCATTTT. This translates into CASSLRVPLNQPQHF. V and J are TRBV5-1 and TRBJ1-5; no reliable D call. The CDR3 is 15 residues long. The germline V gene encodes CDR1 SGHRS and CDR2 YFSETQ. V was pared by 1 base and J by 3 bases, with 11 bases between.

V is TRBV11-2 and J is TRBJ2-7, with D unclear. The germline CDR1 and CDR2 sequences are SGHAT and FQNNGV. The CDR3 runs to 13 residues. V lost 0 bases and J 9 bases, leaving 12 bases between the germline ends. Written as DNA, the CDR3 is TGTGCCAGCAGCTTAGATGCGCCCGATCCGCAGTACTTC. As protein: CASSLDAPDPQYF.

V usage is TRBV7-2 and J usage is TRBJ1-2; 8 bases match TRBD1. The CDR3 covers 17 residues. The germline V gene encodes CDR1 SGHTA and CDR2 FQGNSA. V trimming: 5 bases; J trimming: 5 bases; junction bases outside the gene matches: 16. CDR3 DNA sequence: TGTGCCAGCAGCCTTTCAGGGGGCGCGTCCGCGATTTATGGCTACACCTTC. Protein product: CASSLSGGASAIYGYTF. Full variable domain (rest looked up from reference TRBV7-2 and TRBJ1-2): GAGVSQSPSNKVTEKGKDVELRCDPISGHTALYWYRQSLGQGLEFLIYFQGNSAPDKSGLPSDRFSAERTGGSVSTLTIQRTQQEDSAVYLCASSLSGGASAIYGYTFGSGTRLTVV.

The chain has TRBV18 and TRBJ1-5; the D is unclear. There are 15 residues in the CDR3. V gave up 3 bases and J gave up 1 base, with 10 bases separating them. Germline CDR1 reads KGHSH; CDR2 reads LQKENI. CDR3 sequence reads: CASSPLGMSNQPQHF. The CDR3 region has the DNA TGTGCCAGCTCACCCCTGGGGATGAGCAATCAGCCCCAGCATTTT.

The chain couples TRBV30 to TRBJ1-1; no reliable D call. The CDR3 length is 14 residues. Per the germline V gene, CDR1 is GTSNPN and CDR2 is SVGIG (reference sequence). Trimming took off 3 bases at V and 0 bases at J, with 11 bases between the two ends. CDR3 sequence reads: CAWRGRAVNTEAFF. CDR3 nucleotide sequence: TGTGCCTGGAGAGGGAGGGCGGTGAACACTGAAGCTTTCTTT.

The chain employs TRBV9 and TRBJ2-7, with D perhaps assigned TRBD1 or TRBD2 (7 bases each). V shed 4 bases and J shed 0 bases, with 14 bases lying between them. This CDR3 is built from 15 residues. The germline V gene has CDR1 SGDLS and CDR2 YYNGEE. The DNA of the CDR3 is TGTGCCAGCAGCCCCAGGGGGGGCAGCTCCTACGAGCAGTACTTC. Translating it yields CASSPRGGSSYEQYF.

This chain links TRBV29-1 with TRBJ1-5, with D possibly being TRBD1 (5 bases). This CDR3 is built from 15 residues. V was trimmed by 4 bases and J by 6 bases, leaving 19 bases between them. Looked up from germline, CDR1 is SQVTM and CDR2 is ANQGSEA. CDR3 protein: CSVGRQGGYVQPQHF. Here the CDR3 DNA reads TGCAGCGTTGGCCGGCAGGGAGGGTATGTTCAGCCCCAGCATTTT.